These 28 T cell receptor beta chains were all obtained from the same sample, sequenced in a study of OX40 agonist ivuxolimab in advanced cancers. Here immunoSEQ multiplex PCR was the method, and the copy in TCRdb shows in-frame clones only, minus some. Among approximately 92,000 clones listed, approximately 95% were seen once. The sample in question was CD4+ or CD8+ T cells sorted from blood, obtained in a trial of the OX40 agonist ivuxolimab. These receptors originate from an adult with an advanced solid tumor such as melanoma, head and neck, liver or kidney cancer.

The chain is built from TRBV4-3 and TRBJ2-3; tentatively, D is TRBD1 or TRBD2 (6 bases each). Germline CDR1 LGHNA, CDR2 YSLEER. With 0 bases removed from V and 0 bases from J, the gap between germline ends came to 13 bases. This CDR3 is built from 17 residues. Written as DNA, the CDR3 is TGCGCCAGCAGCCAAGATAGAACGGGGGCTAGCACAGATACGCAGTATTTT. This translates into CASSQDRTGASTDTQYF.

The J gene is TRBJ1-1, the V gene TRBV30; D not certain. This CDR3 has 12 amino acids. Looked up from germline, CDR1 is GTSNPN and CDR2 is SVGIG (reference sequence). Trimming took off 2 bases at V and 0 bases at J, with 4 bases between the two ends. The CDR3 loop is CAWSTMNTEAFF. CDR3 DNA: TGTGCCTGGAGTACAATGAACACTGAAGCTTTCTTT.

The CDR3 loop is CASSMGAGDEKLFF. In nucleotides, the CDR3 is TGTGCCAGTAGTATGGGGGCCGGCGATGAAAAACTGTTTTTT. This rearrangement joins TRBV19 to TRBJ1-4; perhaps TRBD1 as D (6 bases). From germline, CDR1 is LNHDA and CDR2 SQIVND (reference sequence). V was trimmed by 3 bases and J by 6 bases, leaving 11 bases between them. This CDR3 is 14 amino acids long.

The chain links TRBV6-6 to TRBJ1-5; D gene ambiguous. The CDR3 sequence is 14 residues long. V lost 2 bases and J lost 7, with 12 bases in between. From germline, CDR1 is MNHNY and CDR2 SVGAGI (reference sequence). In DNA form, the CDR3 reads TGTGCCAGCAGTTACCCCGCACAGACCCAGCCCCAGCATTTT. This codes for CASSYPAQTQPQHF.

This clone was found once. This chain joins TRBV27 and TRBJ2-7; 11 nucleotides line up with TRBD2. Germline trimming cut 3 bases from V and 7 bases from J; bases unmatched to any gene: 5. There are 14 residues in the CDR3. Germline CDR1 MNHEY, CDR2 SMNVEV (reference sequence). As DNA, the CDR3 is TGTGCCAGCAGTTTTAGCGGGAGGGCGGGTGAGCAGTACTTC. Its translation: CASSFSGRAGEQYF.

This clone has just one count. The V and J genes are TRBV29-1 and TRBJ1-2; no clear D. V lost 0 bases and J lost 4, with 6 bases in between. From germline, CDR1 is SQVTM and CDR2 ANQGSEA. This CDR3 spans 12 amino acids. CDR3 in DNA: TGCAGCGTTGAAGACGAGTTCTATGGCTACACCTTC. It codes for CSVEDEFYGYTF.

The chain combines TRBV6-5 with TRBJ1-1; D remains unclear. The CDR3 spans 12 residues. Trimming cost V 2 bases and J 2 bases, with 3 bases left between them. From germline, CDR1 is MNHEY and CDR2 SVGAGI. DNA of the CDR3: TGTGCCAGCAGTTACAGAAACACTGAAGCTTTCTTT. Encoded protein: CASSYRNTEAFF.

The V and J genes are TRBV9 and TRBJ2-1; D possibly corresponds to TRBD1 (5 bases). The CDR3 loop spans 16 amino acids. Germline CDR1 SGDLS, CDR2 YYNGEE. V shed 0 bases and J shed 1 base, with 11 bases lying between them. This CDR3 is CASSVVGAASYNEQFF. The CDR3 nucleotides read TGTGCCAGCAGCGTAGTAGGGGCTGCTTCCTACAATGAGCAGTTCTTC.

The chain is built from TRBV7-9 and TRBJ2-1; TRBD2 might be the D (6 bases). V gave up 5 bases and J gave up 0 bases, with 11 bases separating them. The CDR3 sequence is 15 residues long. Germline V gene data show CDR1 as SEHNR and CDR2 as FQNEAQ (reference sequence). The CDR3 DNA follows: TGTGCCAGCAGCCCCCCCGGGAGCTCCTACAATGAGCAGTTCTTC. Translation: CASSPPGSSYNEQFF.

The chain recombines TRBV28 with TRBJ1-5; 10 bases are a match to TRBD1. V dropped 8 bases and J dropped 5; count of bases not matched to a gene: 15. This CDR3 is 17 amino acids long. The germline gives CDR1 MDHEN, CDR2 SYDVKM. This CDR3 reads CASGSRDRGSIDQPQHF. CDR3 in DNA: TGTGCCAGCGGGTCACGGGACAGGGGTAGTATAGATCAGCCCCAGCATTTT.

The chain couples TRBV13 to TRBJ2-5; no definite D call. The better agreement between TRBJ2-7 and the DNA end casts doubt on the J call. CDR1 is PRHDT and CDR2 is FYEKMQ in the germline V gene (reference sequence). This CDR3 region has 13 residues. The CDR3 DNA follows: TGTGCCAGCAGCTTAGAGGGCTCCTACGAGCAGTACTTC. This codes for CASSLEGSYEQYF.

V usage is TRBV27 and J usage is TRBJ2-1, with 8 bases identical to TRBD2. CDR3 length: 15 amino acids. The V gene end was trimmed by 5 bases and the J gene end by 4 bases; junction bases not matched to a gene: 7. CDR1 and CDR2 (germline): MNHEY, SMNVEV (reference sequence). CDR3: CASSPLAGFYNEQFF. In DNA, the CDR3 is TGTGCCAGCAGTCCCTTAGCGGGATTTTACAATGAGCAGTTCTTC.

The chain carries TRBV27 and TRBJ2-7; 10 nucleotides align to TRBD2. The CDR3 extends over 16 amino acids. The germline V gene has CDR1 MNHEY and CDR2 SMNVEV (reference sequence). The V gene end was trimmed by 4 bases and the J gene end by 0 bases; junction bases not matched to a gene: 6. This chain's CDR3 is CASSSTPSGGSYEQYF. CDR3 sequence (DNA): TGTGCCAGCAGTTCCACCCCTAGCGGGGGCTCCTACGAGCAGTACTTC.

The chain is built from TRBV28 and TRBJ1-2; D is perhaps TRBD1 (5 bases). CDR3 length equals 13 residues. Germline assignment: CDR1 MDHEN and CDR2 SYDVKM. V was clipped by 7 bases and J by 6 bases, with 15 bases between them. The CDR3 loop reads CASTGTGRDGYTF. CDR3 in DNA: TGTGCCAGCACTGGGACGGGAAGAGATGGCTACACCTTC.

V gene TRBV5-1 combines with J gene TRBJ2-7, with D possibly being TRBD1 (5 bases). Trimming pared 0 bases from V and 4 bases from J, leaving 11 bases between. The CDR3 is 14 amino acids. The germline gives CDR1 SGHRS, CDR2 YFSETQ. CDR3 protein: CASSLEGVGYEQYF. The CDR3 nucleotides read TGCGCCAGCAGCTTGGAAGGGGTAGGTTACGAGCAGTACTTC.

The chain recombines TRBV6-5 with TRBJ2-3; D tentatively reads TRBD1 or TRBD2 (6 bases each). Trimming removed 7 bases at V and 2 bases at J, with 13 bases between. Looked up from germline, CDR1 is MNHEY and CDR2 is SVGAGI. The CDR3 runs 14 residues. The CDR3 bases are TGTGCCAGCAACACGGGGGCCAACACAGATACGCAGTATTTT. The encoded protein is CASNTGANTDTQYF.

The rearrangement uses TRBV5-1 and TRBJ2-5; 9 bases align to TRBD1. Trimming at V came to 1 base and at J to 4 bases, leaving 8 bases not matched to a gene. The V gene's germline CDR1 is SGHRS and CDR2 YFSETQ. The CDR3 has 16 residues. In DNA, the CDR3 is TGCGCCAGCAGCTTGAGGGACAGGGTGATCGGAGAGACCCAGTACTTC. Protein: CASSLRDRVIGETQYF.

J is TRBJ1-1 and V is TRBV25-1; maybe TRBD1 (6 bases). The CDR3 is made up of 13 amino acids. The V gene lost 8 bases and the J gene lost 5 bases, with 15 bases spanning the gap. The germline CDR1 and CDR2 sequences are MGHDK and SYGVNS. CDR3 bases: TGTGCCAGCCGCGGGGGGGGCGGAACTGAAGCTTTCTTT. It is translated as CASRGGGGTEAFF.

The chain carries TRBV5-6 and TRBJ2-3; D is undetermined. Trimming removed 4 bases at V and 4 bases at J, with 10 bases between. Germline V lookup: CDR1 SGHDT, CDR2 YYEEEE. The CDR3 totals 13 residues. The chain's CDR3 is CASSHGAADTQYF. The CDR3 DNA sequence: TGTGCCAGCAGCCACGGAGCCGCAGATACGCAGTATTTT.

The chain joins TRBV7-9 to TRBJ2-1, with 9 bases aligning to TRBD2. After removal of 4 bases from V and 5 bases from J, the junction contained 6 bases not matched to a gene. CDR1 and CDR2 (germline): SEHNR, FQNEAQ (reference sequence). The CDR3 totals 15 residues. The CDR3 here is CASSSASGKDNEQFF. The CDR3, as DNA: TGTGCCAGCAGCTCCGCTAGCGGGAAGGACAATGAGCAGTTCTTC.

This chain uses TRBV14 with TRBJ2-5; tentatively, D is TRBD1 or TRBD2 (5 bases each). Germline loops: CDR1 SGHDN, CDR2 FVKESK. The length of the CDR3 is 14 residues. V was trimmed by 2 bases and J by 4 bases, leaving 11 bases between them. The CDR3 region is CASSQRAGRETQYF. In nucleotides, the CDR3 is TGTGCCAGCAGCCAAAGGGCAGGGAGAGAGACCCAGTACTTC. The entire variable domain, with the rest obtained from reference TRBV14 and TRBJ2-5, is as follows: EAGVTQFPSHSVIEKGQTVTLRCDPISGHDNLYWYRRVMGKEIKFLLHFVKESKQDESGMPNNRFLAERTGGTYSTLKVQPAELEDSGVYFCASSQRAGRETQYFGPGTRLLVL.

The chain links TRBV19 to TRBJ1-4, with D possibly matching TRBD1 (5 bases). V was shortened by 11 bases and J by 8 bases, with 12 bases between the two germline ends. Germline V CDR1 and CDR2: LNHDA, SQIVND (reference sequence). CDR3 length: 11 residues. CDR3 in DNA: TGTGCCCGGTCCTGGGGGGAAAAACTGTTTTTT. Protein product: CARSWGEKLFF.

This sequence joins TRBV27 and TRBJ2-7; 7 positions match TRBD2. Germline V gives CDR1 MNHEY, CDR2 SMNVEV (reference sequence). The length of the CDR3 is 9 residues. CDR3 sequence (DNA): TGTGCTGCGGGGGACGAGCAGTACTTC. Translation: CAAGDEQYF.

The V call is TRBV20-1, the J call TRBJ2-7; D unresolved. Trimming stripped 6 bases from V and 2 bases from J, with 8 bases between. Germline lookup yields CDR1 DFQATT and CDR2 SNEGSKA (reference sequence). The length of the CDR3 is 11 residues. For the CDR3, the DNA is TGCAGTGCCCCCTTCGCCTACGAGCAGTACTTC. This gives the protein CSAPFAYEQYF.

This clone was seen a single time. CDR3 region: CATPYPDANTGELFF. The CDR3 nucleotides read TGTGCCACCCCGTACCCGGACGCGAACACCGGGGAGCTGTTTTTT. This chain links TRBV18 with TRBJ2-2; D is undetermined. V lost 10 bases to trimming and J lost 0 bases, with 15 bases between them. Germline loops: CDR1 KGHSH, CDR2 LQKENI. The CDR3 totals 15 residues.

Notes on this clone: At one of its ends the junction is not consistent with the germline gene, which may arise from a read error. This chain uses TRBV10-3 with TRBJ1-6, with 9 bases lining up with TRBD1. Germline CDR1 and CDR2: ENHRY and SYGVKD. The CDR3 is 15 amino acids. The CDR3 region is CASSYSGQGNSPLHF. The CDR3 DNA reads TGTGCCAGCAGTTACTCGGGACAGGGTAATTCACCCCTCCACTTT.

This clone was seen only once. The conserved final phenylalanine or tryptophan is absent from the CDR3, which likely points to a read error. The DNA is left out, because the CDR3 cannot be placed on it with certainty; the CDR3 is given as TCRdb lists it. The chain has TRBV6-1 and TRBJ2-7; the table's D call, TRBD1, has no DNA check behind it. Germline-derived CDR1 and CDR2 are MNHNS and SASEGT. The CDR3 numbers 9 amino acids, ends counted. The CDR3 here is CASSRPGPS.

V gene TRBV5-6 combines with J gene TRBJ1-1; D call uncertain. In germline, CDR1 is SGHDT, CDR2 YYEEEE. CDR3 length equals 17 residues. V lost 4 bases to trimming and J lost 4 bases, with 23 bases between them. CDR3: CASSVSTGSDPGTEAFF. The CDR3, as DNA: TGTGCCAGCAGCGTTTCGACGGGTTCCGACCCGGGCACTGAAGCTTTCTTT.